This T cell receptor beta chain was sequenced during a study of T cell responses to AZD1222 COVID-19 vaccine (dated by TCRdb to about 2021). In terms of the full investigation: Because spike-specific TCR depth and breadth did not differ between the two schedules, AZD1222 recipients who got a second dose at roughly 4 weeks were pooled with those who got a second dose at roughly 12 weeks. TCR sequencing covered roughly 230 trial participants: 200 to 220 given two doses of AZD1222 and 26 given two doses of MenACWY control vaccine. Trial participants were enrolled by age into subgroups of 18-55, 56-69 and 70-plus years, and around 150, 28 and 57 TCR-sequenced participants, respectively, were included in these subgroups. Study-level results and caveats: After two AZD1222 doses, spike-specific TCR breadth and depth were significantly higher than at day 0 and than in MenACWY recipients. The whole spike protein was spanned by vaccine-associated CD4 TCRs, and dominant responses were seen in regions 160-218 and 743-854. Epitopes outside the regions mutated in the B.1.351 and B.1.1.7 variants were reportedly recognized by nearly half of the unique spike-specific TCRs. Because no day 14 peak-response samples were available, repertoires were characterized only after the peak T cell response. Conclusions about previously exposed vaccinees are limited because only six or seven AZD1222 recipients were SARS-CoV-2 seropositive at baseline. Most participants were white British and females outnumbered males, and the authors suggested that clonal diversity may have been underestimated. In the small 56-69-year group, the increase in depth fell short of significance, most likely because of low power.

With respect to this clone: The target of this receptor is not known. Per-nucleotide qualities are absent, and no much larger clonotype sits a single base away.

V sheds 4 bases and J sheds 5 bases, leaving 17 bases between their ends. The cysteine opens and the phenylalanine closes a CDR3 of 15 amino acids. Only CDR3 DNA is held: 45 bases, read in frame from base 1. CDR1 SGHVS and CDR2 FNYEAQ were looked up in the germline V gene. The CDR3 regions of human TCRbeta chains were subjected to immunosequencing. The authors' pipeline ran thus. Repertoire TCRs were checked for matches against a reference library of SARS-CoV-2-specific TCRs that had been generated using the MIRA antigen-specificity platform. Breadth was defined as the fraction of unique TCRs that were SARS-CoV-2-associated, and depth was defined as the fraction of total T cells that were SARS-CoV-2-associated. Using the MIRA data, each spike-specific TCR was mapped to the spike region that the TCR reacts to and placed in a CD4 or CD8 class. Log10-transformed breadth and depth values were compared by one-way ANOVA with Sidak's multiple comparisons tests. TCRdb mirrors the immuneACCESS table, restricted to in-frame sequences. Some clones are absent from its copies; in checked studies, under half trace to an unresolved V gene, and the reason for the others is unknown. That table furnishes V, J and clone size, whereas the DNA furnished D and trimming. For this sample there are nearly 35,000 clones; around nine tenths appear just once. 6.8% of the sample is taken by the ten largest.

Interpreted using the paper, the time point label stands for: baseline before first vaccination. Samples from vaccinated people were obtained from the UK trials COV001 and COV002, which included a single-blind randomized controlled phase 2/3 trial of AZD1222 (ChAdOx1 nCoV-19) in healthy adults. Trial participant PBMC samples were collected at day 0 and day 28 after the second dose for TCRbeta chain sequencing. The sequence joins TRBV7-6 to TRBJ2-5; the D gene is not confidently resolved. The source is an adult in good health. Material: peripheral blood, obtained on day 0 of AZD1222 vaccination. The DNA sequence is TGTGCCAGCAGCTGGGAAGACGGAATTGGGGAGACCCAGTACTTC. This yields the protein CASSWEDGIGETQYF. Reference TRBV7-6 and TRBJ2-5 proteins supply the regions before and after the CDR3; the full variable domain is: GAGVSQSPRYKVTKRGQDVALRCDPISGHVSLYWYRQALGQGPEFLTYFNYEAQQDKSGLPNDRFSAERPEGSISTLTIQRTEQRDSAMYRCASSWEDGIGETQYFGPGTRLLVL.